Listed here are 18 T cell receptor beta chains from one sample, sequenced in a study of cytomegalovirus exposure and HLA in healthy donors. A multiplex PCR was run with 60 Vbeta primers and 13 Jbeta primers. Libraries were prepared by immunoSEQ multiplex PCR; TCRdb keeps only in-frame clonotypes and omits some of them. This table holds some 30,000 clones, 40% to 45% found once. Sequencing used PBMCs. These receptors all stem from a woman between 50 and 59 years old in good health and CMV-seronegative.

V and J are TRBV28 and TRBJ1-5, with D maybe TRBD1 (6 bases). Per the germline V gene, CDR1 is MDHEN and CDR2 is SYDVKM. The CDR3 has 14 amino acids. The V gene lost 6 bases and the J gene lost 6 bases, with 15 bases spanning the gap. The CDR3, as DNA: TGTGCCAGCAGCCCAACAGGGTTGGGTCAGCCCCAGCATTTT. Translated, it gives CASSPTGLGQPQHF.

In its sample, this clone was seen a few times. The gene calls are TRBV19 and TRBJ1-2; a weak D match, TRBD1 (5 bases). Trimming took off 0 bases at V and 9 bases at J, with 11 bases between the two ends. The CDR3 consists of 13 residues. Germline CDR1 and CDR2: LNHDA and SQIVND (reference sequence). The CDR3 DNA follows: TGTGCCAGTAGTATAGATCCCGACAGTCGCTACACCTTC. Protein: CASSIDPDSRYTF.

The chain links TRBV5-6 to TRBJ2-3; tentative D call: TRBD1 (6 bases). Trimming removed 3 bases from V and 2 bases from J, with 19 bases in between. Germline loops: CDR1 SGHDT, CDR2 YYEEEE. The CDR3 runs 17 residues. This CDR3 reads CASSYPRPGTHTDTQYF. DNA of the CDR3: TGTGCCAGCAGCTACCCCCGCCCCGGGACACACACAGATACGCAGTATTTT.

This chain links TRBV6-5 with TRBJ2-5; D is ambiguous. Germline loops: CDR1 MNHEY, CDR2 SVGAGI. The CDR3 has 15 amino acids. Trimming removed 0 bases at V and 1 base at J, with 9 bases between. The CDR3 bases are TGTGCCAGCAGTTACTCGACCCAGGCCCAAGAGACCCAGTACTTC. This gives the protein CASSYSTQAQETQYF.

This chain uses TRBV10-2 with TRBJ2-1; D is uncertain. Germline loops: CDR1 WSHSY, CDR2 SAAADI. This CDR3 contains 12 residues. V was pared by 2 bases and J by 8 bases, with 7 bases between. CDR3 DNA: TGCGCCAGCAGTGAGGTTTTCGATGAGCAGTTCTTC. Translated, it gives CASSEVFDEQFF.

This clone was counted once. This chain links TRBV9 with TRBJ1-6, with D hard to call. V lost 4 bases, J lost 8 bases, and 25 bases lay in between. This CDR3 has 18 residues. The germline V gene has CDR1 SGDLS and CDR2 YYNGEE. CDR3 DNA: TGTGCCAGCAGCCCCCATGTCGAGGGAACCCCCGACGATTCACCCCTCCACTTT. Translation: CASSPHVEGTPDDSPLHF.

The rearrangement uses TRBV9 and TRBJ2-1, with 11 bases fitting TRBD2. The germline CDR1 and CDR2 sequences are SGDLS and YYNGEE. Unmatched junction bases numbered 1, after V lost 2 bases and J lost 3 bases. The CDR3 has 15 amino acids. This CDR3 reads CASSVTSGSYNEQFF. CDR3 nucleotide sequence: TGTGCCAGCAGCGTCACTAGCGGGAGCTACAATGAGCAGTTCTTC.

J is TRBJ2-1 and V is TRBV11-2; 10 bases are shared with TRBD2. Trimming took 4 bases from V and 5 from J; bases not matched to a gene: 8. This CDR3 has 16 residues. Germline V gene data show CDR1 as SGHAT and CDR2 as FQNNGV. CDR3 sequence (DNA): TGTGCCAGCAGCTGGCCCTTCCTAGCGGGGGACAATGAGCAGTTCTTC. Amino acid sequence: CASSWPFLAGDNEQFF.

This chain connects TRBV28 to TRBJ2-2, with 9 positions matching TRBD2. Germline CDR1 MDHEN, CDR2 SYDVKM. V was pared by 3 bases and J by 5 bases, with 19 bases of the junction left unmatched. The CDR3 extends over 20 amino acids. The CDR3 DNA reads TGTGCCAGCAGTTTGGAGTTTCCGGAACTAGCGGGCCCACCAACCGGGGAGCTGTTTTTT. Translation gives CASSLEFPELAGPPTGELFF. The entire variable domain, with the rest obtained from reference TRBV28 and TRBJ2-2, is as follows: DVKVTQSSRYLVKRTGEKVFLECVQDMDHENMFWYRQDPGLGLRLIYFSYDVKMKEKGDIPEGYSVSREKKERFSLILESASTNQTSMYLCASSLEFPELAGPPTGELFFGEGSRLTVL.

In this sample, this clone turned up a few times. The chain links TRBV6-1 to TRBJ1-2, with D unclear. V was trimmed by 4 bases and J by 8 bases, leaving 14 bases between them. CDR3 length: 13 residues. Germline values: CDR1 MNHNS, CDR2 SASEGT. In DNA form, the CDR3 reads TGTGCCAGCAGTGGGGAAGAGGGTAGGGGCTACACCTTC. It translates to CASSGEEGRGYTF.

This clone was counted a few times. The J gene is TRBJ1-4, the V gene TRBV30; D perhaps matches TRBD1 (5 bases). Trimming took off 7 bases at V and 8 bases at J, with 14 bases between the two ends. This CDR3 comprises 12 residues. Germline V gene lookup returns CDR1 GTSNPN and CDR2 SVGIG (reference sequence). The CDR3 DNA reads TGTGCCTTTGGAGTACAGGAAGAAAAACTGTTTTTT. Residues: CAFGVQEEKLFF.

The CDR3 DNA reads TGCGCCAGCAGCCAAGAGGACAGGGCAGTACAGCCCCAGCATTTT. Its protein is CASSQEDRAVQPQHF. This rearrangement joins TRBV4-1 to TRBJ1-5, with TRBD1 matching over 8 bases. The germline V gene has CDR1 MGHRA and CDR2 YSYEKL. The CDR3 sequence is 15 residues long. With 0 bases clipped from V and 7 bases from J, the junction kept 5 bases outside the gene matches.

This clone was picked up a small number of times. CDR3 bases: TGTGCCAGCAGCCAAGACCCCAGCGGGGGGGACTACGAGCAGTACTTC. Encoded protein: CASSQDPSGGDYEQYF. V usage is TRBV4-2 and J usage is TRBJ2-7; 10 nucleotides line up with TRBD2. CDR3 length equals 16 residues. Germline V gives CDR1 LGHNA, CDR2 YNFKEQ. V shed 0 bases and J 3 bases; nucleotides not matched to a gene: 5.

The chain is built from TRBV30 and TRBJ2-3, with 8 bases aligning to TRBD2. From germline, CDR1 is GTSNPN and CDR2 SVGIG (reference sequence). V shed 3 bases, J shed 6 bases, and the junction held 14 bases outside the gene matches. This CDR3 comprises 16 residues. CDR3 in amino acids: CAWSPPPGRASDTQYF. CDR3 nucleotide sequence: TGTGCCTGGAGCCCACCCCCCGGGAGGGCCTCGGATACGCAGTATTTT.

This chain connects TRBV6-1 to TRBJ2-1; no clear D gene. Trimming cost V 0 bases and J 8 bases, with 11 bases left between them. The germline gives CDR1 MNHNS, CDR2 SASEGT. CDR3 length equals 14 residues. The DNA for the CDR3 is TGTGCCAGCAGTGAAGCTTCCAACCCGGATGAGCAGTTCTTC. It translates to CASSEASNPDEQFF.

The chain recombines TRBV5-1 with TRBJ1-2; TRBD1 is a possible D gene (5 bases). Looked up from germline, CDR1 is SGHRS and CDR2 is YFSETQ. The CDR3 loop spans 14 amino acids. The germline V and J ends were trimmed by 0 bases and 4 bases, with 10 bases remaining between them. CDR3 nucleotide sequence: TGCGCCAGCAGCTTGGACCAGGGATTCTATGGCTACACCTTC. Translated: CASSLDQGFYGYTF.

As to this clone: Distinct nucleotide sequences in the sample also encode this CDR3. This chain joins TRBV4-2 and TRBJ2-5; 7 bases agree with TRBD1. Germline CDR1 LGHNA, CDR2 YNFKEQ. With 0 bases clipped from V and 4 bases from J, the junction kept 2 bases outside the gene matches. CDR3 length: 14 amino acids. As DNA, the CDR3 is TGTGCCAGCAGCCAAGAAGCAGGGGGAGAGACCCAGTACTTC. Residues: CASSQEAGGETQYF.

The chain uses TRBV10-1 and TRBJ2-1, with 11 bases fitting TRBD1. V dropped 1 base and J dropped 6; count of bases not matched to a gene: 2. Germline assignment: CDR1 WNHNN and CDR2 SYGVQD (reference sequence). There are 15 residues in the CDR3. The CDR3 reads CASSEWDRGGNEQFF. In DNA form, the CDR3 reads TGCGCCAGCAGTGAGTGGGACAGGGGGGGCAATGAGCAGTTCTTC.